This is a list of T cell receptor beta chains from one sample in a study of vaccination and CD4 T cells after COVID-19. What these receptors recognize is not known. TCRdb re-derived calls from the PCR reads in MiXCR, one entry per CDR3 protein. The data contain approximately 16,000 distinct CDR3 sequences, approximately 57% of them singletons. Sequences were obtained from CD4+ T cells from blood, cultured in vitro. These receptors came from a human donor who had recovered from COVID-19. The CDR3 runs from the conserved cysteine through the conserved F or W. Each record gives: J gene, D gene, V gene, clone size, CDR3 protein, CDR3 DNA. A D gene is named only where the DNA matches it firmly. Clone size is given for some rows only: seen once, a few or many times, or a class if the clone is expanded.

j_call: TRBJ1-6; d_call: -; v_call: TRBV11-2; clone_size: -; cdr3_aa: CASRPAFFSPNSPLHF; cdr3_nt: TGTGCCAGCAGGCCGGCTTTTTTCTCACCGAATTCACCCCTCCACTTT
j_call: TRBJ1-2; d_call: TRBD1; v_call: TRBV19; clone_size: -; cdr3_aa: CASRSSWDRGNYGYTF; cdr3_nt: TGTGCCAGTCGGAGTTCCTGGGACAGGGGGAACTATGGCTACACCTTC
j_call: TRBJ2-5; d_call: -; v_call: TRBV6-1; clone_size: -; cdr3_aa: CASRAPAETQYF; cdr3_nt: TGTGCCAGCCGGGCACCTGCGGAGACCCAGTACTTC
j_call: TRBJ2-3; d_call: -; v_call: TRBV7-2; clone_size: few; cdr3_aa: CASSFRGMSTDTQYF; cdr3_nt: TGTGCCAGCAGCTTCAGGGGTATGAGCACAGATACGCAGTATTTT
j_call: TRBJ2-7; d_call: TRBD2; v_call: TRBV20-1; clone_size: once; cdr3_aa: CSARTLAADYEQYF; cdr3_nt: TGCAGTGCACGGACCCTAGCGGCTGACTACGAGCAGTACTTC
j_call: TRBJ1-1; d_call: TRBD1; v_call: TRBV12-3/TRBV12-4; clone_size: once; cdr3_aa: CATDRGRMDTEAFF; cdr3_nt: TGTGCCACGGACAGGGGGCGAATGGACACTGAAGCTTTCTTT
j_call: TRBJ2-1; d_call: TRBD2; v_call: TRBV7-8; clone_size: -; cdr3_aa: CASSSMGGPYNEQFF; cdr3_nt: TGTGCCAGCAGCTCTATGGGAGGGCCCTACAATGAGCAGTTCTTC
j_call: TRBJ1-2; d_call: TRBD1; v_call: TRBV20-1; clone_size: -; cdr3_aa: CSARGQGSTYGYTF; cdr3_nt: TGCAGTGCTAGAGGACAGGGTAGTACCTATGGCTACACCTTC
j_call: TRBJ2-5; d_call: -; v_call: TRBV20-1; clone_size: -; cdr3_aa: CSARFRGQETQYF; cdr3_nt: TGCAGTGCTAGATTCCGGGGGCAAGAGACCCAGTACTTC
j_call: TRBJ1-3; d_call: -; v_call: TRBV2; clone_size: -; cdr3_aa: CASVRGSSGNTIYF; cdr3_nt: TGTGCCAGCGTCCGTGGGAGCTCTGGAAACACCATATATTTT
j_call: TRBJ2-1; d_call: -; v_call: TRBV7-2; clone_size: -; cdr3_aa: CASSLYQGSYNEQFF; cdr3_nt: TGTGCCAGCAGCTTATACCAGGGGTCCTACAATGAGCAGTTCTTC
j_call: TRBJ2-1; d_call: -; v_call: TRBV30; clone_size: -; cdr3_aa: CAWSLADTYNEQFF; cdr3_nt: TGTGCCTGGAGTCTGGCGGACACCTACAATGAGCAGTTCTTC
j_call: TRBJ1-1; d_call: TRBD1; v_call: TRBV9; clone_size: few; cdr3_aa: CASKGQGNTEAFF; cdr3_nt: TGTGCCAGCAAAGGACAGGGGAACACTGAAGCTTTCTTT
j_call: TRBJ1-6; d_call: -; v_call: TRBV20-1; clone_size: -; cdr3_aa: CSARGLYNSPLHF; cdr3_nt: TGCAGTGCTAGGGGACTTTATAATTCACCCCTCCACTTT
j_call: TRBJ1-6; d_call: -; v_call: TRBV7-3; clone_size: -; cdr3_aa: CASSLNLNSPLHF; cdr3_nt: TGTGCCAGCAGCTTAAACCTCAATTCACCCCTCCACTTT
j_call: TRBJ1-2; d_call: TRBD1; v_call: TRBV7-6; clone_size: few; cdr3_aa: CASSFTGGGGYTF; cdr3_nt: TGTGCCAGCAGCTTCACAGGGGGTGGGGGCTACACCTTC
j_call: TRBJ1-1; d_call: -; v_call: TRBV6-1; clone_size: few; cdr3_aa: CASRTANTEAFF; cdr3_nt: TGTGCCAGTCGGACGGCGAACACTGAAGCTTTCTTT
j_call: TRBJ2-3; d_call: -; v_call: TRBV19; clone_size: few; cdr3_aa: CASSSSRQSTDTQYF; cdr3_nt: TGTGCCAGTAGTTCTAGCCGGCAGAGCACAGATACGCAGTATTTT
j_call: TRBJ2-3; d_call: TRBD1; v_call: TRBV20-1; clone_size: -; cdr3_aa: CSAVTGGGADTQYF; cdr3_nt: TGCAGTGCTGTCACAGGGGGCGGGGCAGATACGCAGTATTTT
j_call: TRBJ1-2; d_call: TRBD1; v_call: TRBV27; clone_size: few; cdr3_aa: CASSPNPTGNNYGYTF; cdr3_nt: TGTGCCAGCAGCCCCAATCCGACAGGGAACAACTATGGCTACACCTTC
j_call: TRBJ2-3; d_call: -; v_call: TRBV7-2; clone_size: -; cdr3_aa: CASSFNGRWDTDTQYF; cdr3_nt: TGTGCCAGCAGCTTCAACGGACGGTGGGACACAGATACGCAGTATTTT
j_call: TRBJ2-3; d_call: TRBD2; v_call: TRBV5-1; clone_size: -; cdr3_aa: CASSLAVRREWSQYF; cdr3_nt: TGCGCCAGCAGCTTGGCGGTACGGCGGGAGTGGTCGCAGTATTTT
j_call: TRBJ2-5; d_call: -; v_call: TRBV12-3/TRBV12-4; clone_size: -; cdr3_aa: CASSTAGSRDRQETQYF; cdr3_nt: TGTGCCAGCAGTACCGCCGGGAGCCGGGACAGACAAGAGACCCAGTACTTC
j_call: TRBJ2-6; d_call: -; v_call: TRBV7-2; clone_size: -; cdr3_aa: CASSLDGANVLTF; cdr3_nt: TGTGCCAGCAGCTTAGATGGGGCCAACGTCCTGACTTTC
j_call: TRBJ1-5; d_call: -; v_call: TRBV10-3; clone_size: few; cdr3_aa: CAINSQGSNQPQHF; cdr3_nt: TGTGCCATCAATTCGCAGGGGAGCAATCAGCCCCAGCATTTT
j_call: TRBJ1-3; d_call: -; v_call: TRBV24-1; clone_size: -; cdr3_aa: CATSDLQDSGNTIYF; cdr3_nt: TGTGCCACCAGTGATTTGCAGGATTCTGGAAACACCATATATTTT
j_call: TRBJ2-5; d_call: TRBD1; v_call: TRBV7-9; clone_size: medium-sized; cdr3_aa: CASSPGTGMETQYF; cdr3_nt: TGTGCCAGCAGCCCCGGGACAGGGATGGAGACCCAGTACTTC
j_call: TRBJ2-7; d_call: TRBD2; v_call: TRBV20-1; clone_size: -; cdr3_aa: CSALTSGTYEQYF; cdr3_nt: TGCAGTGCCCTGACTAGCGGTACCTACGAGCAGTACTTC
j_call: TRBJ1-2; d_call: -; v_call: TRBV5-1; clone_size: -; cdr3_aa: CASSSGAVTNYGYTF; cdr3_nt: TGCGCCAGCTCATCGGGGGCCGTTACTAACTATGGCTACACCTTC
j_call: TRBJ2-2; d_call: -; v_call: TRBV7-8; clone_size: -; cdr3_aa: CASSSLEAGELFF; cdr3_nt: TGTGCCAGCAGCTCCTTAGAAGCCGGGGAGCTGTTTTTT
j_call: TRBJ1-6; d_call: -; v_call: TRBV27; clone_size: -; cdr3_aa: CASSSDSYNSPLHF; cdr3_nt: TGTGCCAGCAGTTCGGATTCCTATAATTCACCCCTCCACTTT
j_call: TRBJ2-3; d_call: TRBD1; v_call: TRBV27; clone_size: few; cdr3_aa: CASSLLPVGQGLDTQYF; cdr3_nt: TGTGCCAGCAGTTTGCTCCCCGTGGGACAGGGGTTAGATACGCAGTATTTT
j_call: TRBJ2-3; d_call: -; v_call: TRBV27; clone_size: -; cdr3_aa: CASSLSGVSTDTQYF; cdr3_nt: TGTGCCAGCAGTTTATCGGGGGTTAGCACAGATACGCAGTATTTT
j_call: TRBJ2-7; d_call: -; v_call: TRBV19; clone_size: -; cdr3_aa: CASSMGWISDEQYF; cdr3_nt: TGTGCCAGTAGTATGGGCTGGATAAGCGACGAGCAGTACTTC
j_call: TRBJ1-2; d_call: -; v_call: TRBV24-1; clone_size: -; cdr3_aa: CATSDTHRSNGYTF; cdr3_nt: TGTGCCACCAGTGATACCCACAGATCGAATGGCTACACCTTC
j_call: TRBJ1-1; d_call: -; v_call: TRBV12-3/TRBV12-4; clone_size: -; cdr3_aa: CASTPDMMNTEAFF; cdr3_nt: TGTGCCAGCACTCCGGACATGATGAACACTGAAGCTTTCTTT
j_call: TRBJ1-2; d_call: -; v_call: TRBV7-3; clone_size: -; cdr3_aa: CASSAGRGDGYTF; cdr3_nt: TGTGCCAGCAGCGCGGGCAGGGGAGATGGCTACACCTTC
j_call: TRBJ2-2; d_call: -; v_call: TRBV30; clone_size: -; cdr3_aa: CAWSVSGTGELFF; cdr3_nt: TGTGCCTGGAGTGTATCAGGGACCGGGGAGCTGTTTTTT
j_call: TRBJ1-4; d_call: -; v_call: TRBV27; clone_size: few; cdr3_aa: CASRAATNEKLFF; cdr3_nt: TGTGCCAGCAGGGCTGCAACTAATGAAAAACTGTTTTTT
j_call: TRBJ2-3; d_call: -; v_call: TRBV5-4; clone_size: -; cdr3_aa: CASSLSGTDTQYF; cdr3_nt: TGTGCCAGCAGCTTGAGCGGCACAGATACGCAGTATTTT
j_call: TRBJ1-2; d_call: -; v_call: TRBV19; clone_size: -; cdr3_aa: CASSSGDLGYTF; cdr3_nt: TGTGCCAGTAGTTCCGGGGATCTTGGCTACACCTTC
j_call: TRBJ1-3; d_call: -; v_call: TRBV6-1; clone_size: -; cdr3_aa: CAILTALSGNTIYF; cdr3_nt: TGTGCCATCCTGACAGCCCTCTCTGGAAACACCATATATTTT
j_call: TRBJ2-1; d_call: -; v_call: TRBV7-9; clone_size: -; cdr3_aa: CASSLDGHNEQFF; cdr3_nt: TGTGCCAGCAGCTTAGACGGGCACAATGAGCAGTTCTTC
j_call: TRBJ1-2; d_call: TRBD1; v_call: TRBV5-6; clone_size: -; cdr3_aa: CASIRTGNYGYTF; cdr3_nt: TGTGCCAGCATCAGGACAGGGAATTATGGCTACACCTTC
j_call: TRBJ2-4; d_call: TRBD1; v_call: TRBV27; clone_size: -; cdr3_aa: CASRSGQGIGIQYF; cdr3_nt: TGTGCCAGCAGGTCGGGACAGGGGATCGGCATTCAGTACTTC
j_call: TRBJ2-7; d_call: -; v_call: TRBV7-6; clone_size: -; cdr3_aa: CASSSGLGAYEQYF; cdr3_nt: TGTGCCAGCAGCTCGGGACTCGGAGCCTACGAGCAGTACTTC
j_call: TRBJ2-1; d_call: TRBD2; v_call: TRBV7-3; clone_size: -; cdr3_aa: CASSLRTSGRANEQFF; cdr3_nt: TGTGCCAGCAGCTTACGTACCAGCGGGAGGGCCAATGAGCAGTTCTTC
j_call: TRBJ2-7; d_call: TRBD2; v_call: TRBV7-2; clone_size: -; cdr3_aa: CASSVTSGSYEQYF; cdr3_nt: TGTGCCAGCAGCGTAACCAGCGGGAGCTACGAGCAGTACTTC
j_call: TRBJ2-5; d_call: -; v_call: TRBV5-1; clone_size: -; cdr3_aa: CASRPALSQETQYF; cdr3_nt: TGCGCCAGCAGACCGGCGCTATCCCAAGAGACCCAGTACTTC
j_call: TRBJ2-3; d_call: -; v_call: TRBV20-1; clone_size: -; cdr3_aa: CSARKFIRADTQYF; cdr3_nt: TGCAGTGCTAGAAAGTTCATCAGGGCCGATACGCAGTATTTT
j_call: TRBJ2-3; d_call: -; v_call: TRBV7-9; clone_size: -; cdr3_aa: CASSSPDTQYF; cdr3_nt: TGTGCCAGCAGCTCCCCAGATACGCAGTATTTT
j_call: TRBJ1-5; d_call: -; v_call: TRBV2; clone_size: -; cdr3_aa: CASSGARVQPQHF; cdr3_nt: TGTGCCAGCAGTGGGGCCAGGGTTCAGCCCCAGCATTTT
j_call: TRBJ1-5; d_call: -; v_call: TRBV27; clone_size: few; cdr3_aa: CASSLRLNQPQHF; cdr3_nt: TGTGCCAGCAGTTTACGCCTCAATCAGCCCCAGCATTTT
j_call: TRBJ2-2; d_call: TRBD2; v_call: TRBV28; clone_size: once; cdr3_aa: CATLIGGRAAGELFF; cdr3_nt: TGTGCCACCCTCATAGGCGGGAGGGCCGCCGGGGAGCTGTTTTTT
j_call: TRBJ1-2; d_call: -; v_call: TRBV27; clone_size: -; cdr3_aa: CASRRPLAGGSNYGYTF; cdr3_nt: TGTGCCAGCCGAAGACCCTTGGCGGGGGGGAGTAACTATGGCTACACCTTC